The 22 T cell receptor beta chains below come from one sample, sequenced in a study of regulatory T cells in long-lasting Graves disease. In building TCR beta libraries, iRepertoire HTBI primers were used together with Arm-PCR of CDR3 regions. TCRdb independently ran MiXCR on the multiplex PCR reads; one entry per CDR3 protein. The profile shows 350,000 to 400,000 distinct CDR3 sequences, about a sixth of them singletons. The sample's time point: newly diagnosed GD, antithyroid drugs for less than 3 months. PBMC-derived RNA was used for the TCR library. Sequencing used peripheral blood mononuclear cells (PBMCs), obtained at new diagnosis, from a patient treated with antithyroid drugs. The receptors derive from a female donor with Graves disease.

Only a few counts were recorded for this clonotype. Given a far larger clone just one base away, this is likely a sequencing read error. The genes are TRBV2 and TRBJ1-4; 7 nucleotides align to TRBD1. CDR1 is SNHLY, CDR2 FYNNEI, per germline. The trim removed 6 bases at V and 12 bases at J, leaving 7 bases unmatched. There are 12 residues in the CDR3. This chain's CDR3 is CASRTNRGELFF. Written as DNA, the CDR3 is TGTGCCAGCAGAACCAACAGGGGAGAACTGTTTTTT. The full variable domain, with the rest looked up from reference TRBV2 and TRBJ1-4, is EPEVTQTPSHQVTQMGQEVILRCVPISNHLYFYWYRQILGQKVEFLVSFYNNEISEKSEIFDDQFSVERPDGSNFTLKIRSTKLEDSAMYFCASRTNRGELFFGSGTQLSVL.

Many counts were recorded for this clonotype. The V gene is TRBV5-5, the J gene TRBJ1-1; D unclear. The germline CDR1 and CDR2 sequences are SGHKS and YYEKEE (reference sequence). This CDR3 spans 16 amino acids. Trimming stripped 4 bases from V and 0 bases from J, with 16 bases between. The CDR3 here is CASSPGVDYMNTEAFF. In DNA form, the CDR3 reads TGTGCCAGCAGCCCCGGCGTGGACTATATGAACACTGAAGCTTTCTTT.

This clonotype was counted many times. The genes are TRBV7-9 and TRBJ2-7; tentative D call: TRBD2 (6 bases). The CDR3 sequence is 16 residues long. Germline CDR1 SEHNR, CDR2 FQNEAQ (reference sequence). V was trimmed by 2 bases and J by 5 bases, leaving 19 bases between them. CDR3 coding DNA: TGTGCCAGCAGCTTAACTCTAGCGCATCCCCCGGACGAGCAGTACTTC. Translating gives CASSLTLAHPPDEQYF.

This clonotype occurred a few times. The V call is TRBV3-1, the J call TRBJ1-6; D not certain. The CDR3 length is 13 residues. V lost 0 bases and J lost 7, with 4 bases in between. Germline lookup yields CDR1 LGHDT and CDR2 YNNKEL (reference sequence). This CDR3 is CASSQELNSPLHF. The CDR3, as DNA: TGTGCCAGCAGCCAAGAATTGAATTCACCCCTCCACTTT. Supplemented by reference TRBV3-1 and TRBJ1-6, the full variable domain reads DTAVSQTPKYLVTQMGNDKSIKCEQNLGHDTMYWYKQDSKKFLKIMFSYNNKELIINETVPNRFSPKSPDKAHLNLHINSLELGDSAVYFCASSQELNSPLHFGNGTRLTVT.

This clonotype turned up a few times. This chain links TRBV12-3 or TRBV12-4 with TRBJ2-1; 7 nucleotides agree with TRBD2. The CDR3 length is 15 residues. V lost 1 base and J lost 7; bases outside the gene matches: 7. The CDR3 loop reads CASSLEVSGQNEQFF. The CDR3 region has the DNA TGTGCCAGCAGTTTAGAAGTTAGCGGGCAGAATGAGCAGTTCTTC.

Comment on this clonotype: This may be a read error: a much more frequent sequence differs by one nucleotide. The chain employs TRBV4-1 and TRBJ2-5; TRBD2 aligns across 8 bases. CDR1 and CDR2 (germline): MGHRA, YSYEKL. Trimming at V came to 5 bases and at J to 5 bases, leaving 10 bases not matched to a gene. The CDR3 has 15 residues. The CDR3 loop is CASSAPRGGLETQYF. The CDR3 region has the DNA TGCGCCAGCAGCGCACCCCGGGGGGGCCTGGAGACCCAGTACTTC.

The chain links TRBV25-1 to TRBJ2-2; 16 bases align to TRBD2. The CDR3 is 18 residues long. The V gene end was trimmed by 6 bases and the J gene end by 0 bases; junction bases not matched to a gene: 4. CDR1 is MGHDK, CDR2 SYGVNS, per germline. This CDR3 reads CASSGTSGRATNTGELFF. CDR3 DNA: TGTGCCAGCAGCGGGACTAGCGGGAGGGCCACGAACACCGGGGAGCTGTTTTTT.

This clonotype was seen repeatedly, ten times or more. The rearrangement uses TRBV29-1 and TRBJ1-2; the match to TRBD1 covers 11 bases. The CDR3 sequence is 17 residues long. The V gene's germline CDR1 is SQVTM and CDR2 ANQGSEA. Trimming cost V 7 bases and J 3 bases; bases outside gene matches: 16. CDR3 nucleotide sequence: TGCAGCGACATTACTACGGGACAGGGGGTAAAAGACTATGGCTACACCTTC. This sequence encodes CSDITTGQGVKDYGYTF. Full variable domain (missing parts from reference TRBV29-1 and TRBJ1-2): SAVISQKPSRDICQRGTSLTIQCQVDSQVTMMFWYRQQPGQSLTLIATANQGSEATYESGFVIDKFPISRPNLTFSTLTVSNMSPEDSSIYLCSDITTGQGVKDYGYTFGSGTRLTVV.

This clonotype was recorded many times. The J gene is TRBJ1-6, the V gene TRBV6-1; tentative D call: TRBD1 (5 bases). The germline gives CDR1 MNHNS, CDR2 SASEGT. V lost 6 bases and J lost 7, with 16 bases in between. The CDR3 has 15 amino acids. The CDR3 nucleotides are TGTGCCAGCAGGCGCAGGGCCCGCGGGAATTCACCCCTCCACTTT. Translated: CASRRRARGNSPLHF.

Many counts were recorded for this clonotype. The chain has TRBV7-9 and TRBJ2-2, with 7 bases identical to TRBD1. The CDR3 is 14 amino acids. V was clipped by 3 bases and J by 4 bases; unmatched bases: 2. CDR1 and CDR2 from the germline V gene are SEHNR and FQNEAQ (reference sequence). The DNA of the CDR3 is TGTGCCAGCAGCTTCTGGGACAGCACCGGGGAGCTGTTTTTT. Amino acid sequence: CASSFWDSTGELFF.

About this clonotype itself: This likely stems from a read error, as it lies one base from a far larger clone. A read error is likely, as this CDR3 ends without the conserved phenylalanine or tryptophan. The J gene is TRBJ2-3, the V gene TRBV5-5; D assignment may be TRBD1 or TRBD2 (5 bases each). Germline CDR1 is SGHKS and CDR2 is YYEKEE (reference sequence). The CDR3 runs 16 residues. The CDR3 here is CASSLSGTFGADTQYS. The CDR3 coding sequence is TGCGCCAGCAGCTTATCCGGGACCTTCGGGGCAGATACGCAGTATTCT.

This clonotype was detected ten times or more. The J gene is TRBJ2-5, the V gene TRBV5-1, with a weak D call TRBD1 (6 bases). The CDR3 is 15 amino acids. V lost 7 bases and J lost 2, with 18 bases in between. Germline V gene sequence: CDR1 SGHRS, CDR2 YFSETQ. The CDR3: CASGDGTSVQETQYF. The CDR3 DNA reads TGCGCCAGCGGAGACGGGACATCGGTACAAGAGACCCAGTACTTC. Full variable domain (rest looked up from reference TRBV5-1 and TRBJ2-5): KAGVTQTPRYLIKTRGQQVTLSCSPISGHRSVSWYQQTPGQGLQFLFEYFSETQRNKGNFPGRFSGRQFSNSRSEMNVSTLELGDSALYLCASGDGTSVQETQYFGPGTRLLVL.

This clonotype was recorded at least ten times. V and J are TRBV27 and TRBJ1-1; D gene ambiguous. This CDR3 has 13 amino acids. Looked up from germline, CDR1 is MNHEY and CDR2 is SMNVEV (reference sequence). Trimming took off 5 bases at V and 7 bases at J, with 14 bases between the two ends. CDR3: CASSPSKAVEAFF. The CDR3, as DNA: TGTGCCAGCAGTCCGTCTAAGGCAGTTGAAGCTTTCTTT.

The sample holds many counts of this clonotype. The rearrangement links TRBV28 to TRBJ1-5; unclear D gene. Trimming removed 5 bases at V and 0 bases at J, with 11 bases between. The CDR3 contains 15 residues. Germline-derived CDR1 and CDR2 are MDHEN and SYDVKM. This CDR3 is CASSPTDYSNQPQHF. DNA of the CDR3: TGTGCCAGCAGTCCGACGGATTATAGCAATCAGCCCCAGCATTTT. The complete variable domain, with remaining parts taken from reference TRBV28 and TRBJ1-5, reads DVKVTQSSRYLVKRTGEKVFLECVQDMDHENMFWYRQDPGLGLRLIYFSYDVKMKEKGDIPEGYSVSREKKERFSLILESASTNQTSMYLCASSPTDYSNQPQHFGDGTRLSIL.

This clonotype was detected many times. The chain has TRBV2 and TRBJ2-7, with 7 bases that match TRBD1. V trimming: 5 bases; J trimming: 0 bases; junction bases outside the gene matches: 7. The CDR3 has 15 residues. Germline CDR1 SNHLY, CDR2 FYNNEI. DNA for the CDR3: TGTGCCAGCAGTTTTCCGGGACAGAGCTCCTACGAGCAGTACTTC. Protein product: CASSFPGQSSYEQYF.

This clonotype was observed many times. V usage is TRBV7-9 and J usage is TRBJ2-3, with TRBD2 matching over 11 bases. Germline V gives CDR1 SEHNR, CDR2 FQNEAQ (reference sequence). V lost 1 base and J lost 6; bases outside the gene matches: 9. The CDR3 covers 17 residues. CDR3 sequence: CASSLGGSGRAADTQYF. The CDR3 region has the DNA TGTGCCAGCAGCTTAGGTGGTAGCGGGAGGGCAGCGGATACGCAGTATTTT.

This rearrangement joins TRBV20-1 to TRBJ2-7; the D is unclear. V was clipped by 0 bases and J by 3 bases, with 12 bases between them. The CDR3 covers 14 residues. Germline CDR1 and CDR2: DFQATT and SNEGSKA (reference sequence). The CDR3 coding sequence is TGCAGTGCTAGAGATCAAAGGCTCGGCTACGAGCAGTACTTC. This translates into CSARDQRLGYEQYF.

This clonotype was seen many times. The chain's CDR3 is CSAFDVGTEAFF. Here the CDR3 DNA reads TGCAGTGCTTTTGACGTTGGCACTGAAGCTTTCTTT. This chain connects TRBV20-1 to TRBJ1-1, with D unclear. The CDR3 sequence is 12 residues long. V was cut by 5 bases and J by 4 bases, with 11 bases left in between. Germline CDR1 and CDR2: DFQATT and SNEGSKA (reference sequence).

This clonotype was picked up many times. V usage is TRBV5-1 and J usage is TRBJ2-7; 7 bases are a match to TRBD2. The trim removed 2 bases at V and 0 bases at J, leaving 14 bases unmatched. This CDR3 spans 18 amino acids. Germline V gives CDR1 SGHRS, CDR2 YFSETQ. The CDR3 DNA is TGCGCCAGCAGCTTCGGGATCGGGCGGGAGTATATCTCCTACGAGCAGTACTTC. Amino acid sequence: CASSFGIGREYISYEQYF.

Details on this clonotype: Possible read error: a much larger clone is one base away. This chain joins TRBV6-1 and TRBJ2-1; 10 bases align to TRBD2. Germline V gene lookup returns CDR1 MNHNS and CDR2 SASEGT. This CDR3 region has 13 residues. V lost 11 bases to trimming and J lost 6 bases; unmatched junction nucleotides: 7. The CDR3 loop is CASGLAAFNEQFF. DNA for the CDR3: TGTGCCTCTGGACTAGCGGCCTTCAATGAGCAGTTCTTC.

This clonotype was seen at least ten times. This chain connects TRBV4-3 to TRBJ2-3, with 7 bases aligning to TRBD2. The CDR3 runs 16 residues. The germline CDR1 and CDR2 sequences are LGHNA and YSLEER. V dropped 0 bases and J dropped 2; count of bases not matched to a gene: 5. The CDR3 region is CASSQEGRGVTDTQYF. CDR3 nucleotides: TGCGCCAGCAGCCAAGAGGGTCGGGGGGTCACAGATACGCAGTATTTT.

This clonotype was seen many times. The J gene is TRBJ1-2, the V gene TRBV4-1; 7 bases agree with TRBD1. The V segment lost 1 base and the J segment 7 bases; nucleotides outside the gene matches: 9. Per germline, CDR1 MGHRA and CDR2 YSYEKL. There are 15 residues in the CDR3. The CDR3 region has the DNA TGCGCCAGCAGCCAAGCGGAGGGACAGTTGGGTGGCTACACCTTC. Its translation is CASSQAEGQLGGYTF.